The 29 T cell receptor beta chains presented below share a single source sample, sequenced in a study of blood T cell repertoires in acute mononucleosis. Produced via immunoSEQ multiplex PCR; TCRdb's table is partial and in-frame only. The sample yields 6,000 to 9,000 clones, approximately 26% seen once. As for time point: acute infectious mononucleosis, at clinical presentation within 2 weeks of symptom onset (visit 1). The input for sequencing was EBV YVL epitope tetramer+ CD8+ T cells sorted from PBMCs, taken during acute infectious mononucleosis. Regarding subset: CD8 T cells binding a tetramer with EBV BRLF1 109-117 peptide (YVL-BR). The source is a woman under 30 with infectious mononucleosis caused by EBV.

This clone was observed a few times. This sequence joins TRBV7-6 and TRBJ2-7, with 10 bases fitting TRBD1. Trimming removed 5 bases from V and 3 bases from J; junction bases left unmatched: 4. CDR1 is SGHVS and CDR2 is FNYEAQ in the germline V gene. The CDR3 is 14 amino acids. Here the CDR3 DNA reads TGTGCCAGCAGCAGTGGACAGGGGGGCTACGAGCAGTACTTC. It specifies CASSSGQGGYEQYF.

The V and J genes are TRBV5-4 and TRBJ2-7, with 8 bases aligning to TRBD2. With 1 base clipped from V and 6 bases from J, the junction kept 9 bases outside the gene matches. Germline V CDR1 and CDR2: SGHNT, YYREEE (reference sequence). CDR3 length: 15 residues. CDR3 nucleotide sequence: TGTGCCAGCAGCTTGTCAGTAGGCCTAGCGGGCGAGCAGTACTTC. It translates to CASSLSVGLAGEQYF.

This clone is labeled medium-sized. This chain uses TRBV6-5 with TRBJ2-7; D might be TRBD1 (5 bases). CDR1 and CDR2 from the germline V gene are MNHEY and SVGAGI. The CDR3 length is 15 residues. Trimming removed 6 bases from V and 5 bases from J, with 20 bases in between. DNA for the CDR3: TGTGCCAGCAGCGCCACTGACAGCCGGCATGACGAGCAGTACTTC. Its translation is CASSATDSRHDEQYF.

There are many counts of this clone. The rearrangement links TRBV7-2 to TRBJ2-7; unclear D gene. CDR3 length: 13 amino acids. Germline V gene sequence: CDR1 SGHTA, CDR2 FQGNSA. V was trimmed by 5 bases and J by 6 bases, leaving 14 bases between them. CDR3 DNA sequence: TGTGCCAGCAGCACTTACAGAGAACTCGAGCAGTACTTC. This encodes CASSTYRELEQYF.

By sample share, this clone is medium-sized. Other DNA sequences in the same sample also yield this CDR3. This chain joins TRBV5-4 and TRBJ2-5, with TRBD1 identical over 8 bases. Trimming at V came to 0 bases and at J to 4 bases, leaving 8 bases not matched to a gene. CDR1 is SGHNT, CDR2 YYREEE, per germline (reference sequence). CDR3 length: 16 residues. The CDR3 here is CASSLDLGQGGETQYF. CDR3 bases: TGTGCCAGCAGCTTGGACCTCGGACAGGGTGGAGAGACCCAGTACTTC.

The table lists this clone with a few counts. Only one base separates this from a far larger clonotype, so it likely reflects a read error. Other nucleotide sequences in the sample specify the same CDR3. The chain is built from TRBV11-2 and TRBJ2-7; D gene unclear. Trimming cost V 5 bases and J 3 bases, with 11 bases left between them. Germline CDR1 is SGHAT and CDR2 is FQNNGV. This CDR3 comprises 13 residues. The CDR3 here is CASSQDPSYEQYF. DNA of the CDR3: TGTGCCAGCAGCCAAGACCCCAGCTACGAGCAGTACTTC.

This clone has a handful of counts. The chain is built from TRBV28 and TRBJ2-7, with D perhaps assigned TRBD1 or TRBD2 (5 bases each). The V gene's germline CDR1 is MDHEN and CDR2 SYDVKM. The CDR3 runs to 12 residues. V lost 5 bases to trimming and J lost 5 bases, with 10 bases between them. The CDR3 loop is CASSDWGNEQYF. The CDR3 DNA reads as TGTGCCAGCAGTGACTGGGGGAACGAGCAGTACTTC.

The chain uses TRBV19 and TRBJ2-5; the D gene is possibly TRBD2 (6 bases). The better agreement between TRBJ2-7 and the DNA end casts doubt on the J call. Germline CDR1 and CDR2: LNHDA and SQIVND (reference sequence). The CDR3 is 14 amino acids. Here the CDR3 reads CASKPWGLAYEQYF. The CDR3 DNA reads TGTGCCAGTAAGCCCTGGGGACTTGCATACGAGCAGTACTTC.

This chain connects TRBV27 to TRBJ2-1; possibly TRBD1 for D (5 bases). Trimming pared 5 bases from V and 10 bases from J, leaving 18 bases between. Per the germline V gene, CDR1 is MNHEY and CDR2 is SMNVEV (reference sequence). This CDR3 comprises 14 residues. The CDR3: CASSPAIGWGEQFF. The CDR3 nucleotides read TGTGCCAGCAGTCCCGCCATCGGTTGGGGCGAGCAGTTCTTC.

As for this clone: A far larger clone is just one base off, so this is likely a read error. CDR3 nucleotide sequence: TGTGCCAGCAGCCCCCTTCCTAGCGGTTTTGGGCATGAGCAGTTCTTC. This encodes CASSPLPSGFGHEQFF. J is TRBJ2-1 and V is TRBV5-4; 7 positions match TRBD2. J gave up 8 bases and V 4 bases, and 15 bases lay outside the gene matches. This CDR3 region has 16 residues. In germline, CDR1 is SGHNT, CDR2 YYREEE (reference sequence). Supplemented by reference TRBV5-4 and TRBJ2-1, the full variable domain reads ETGVTQSPTHLIKTRGQQVTLRCSSQSGHNTVSWYQQALGQGPQFIFQYYREEENGRGNFPPRFSGLQFPNYSSELNVNALELDDSALYLCASSPLPSGFGHEQFFGPGTRLTVL.

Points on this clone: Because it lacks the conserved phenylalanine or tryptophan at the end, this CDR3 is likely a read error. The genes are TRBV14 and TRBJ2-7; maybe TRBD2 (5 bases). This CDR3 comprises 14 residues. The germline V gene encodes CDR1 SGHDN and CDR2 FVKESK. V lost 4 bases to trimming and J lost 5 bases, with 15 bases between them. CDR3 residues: CASSLSGRANEQYL. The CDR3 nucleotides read TGTGCCAGCAGCCTTTCGGGAAGGGCGAACGAGCAGTACCTC.

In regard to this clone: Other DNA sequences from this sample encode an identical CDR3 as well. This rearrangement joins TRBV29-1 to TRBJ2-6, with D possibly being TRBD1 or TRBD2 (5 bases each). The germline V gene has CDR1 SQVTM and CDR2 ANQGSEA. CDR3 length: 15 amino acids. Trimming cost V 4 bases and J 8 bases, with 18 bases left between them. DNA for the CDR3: TGCAGCGTTGCTGGGGGTCCCACCGGGTCCAACGTCCTGACTTTC. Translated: CSVAGGPTGSNVLTF. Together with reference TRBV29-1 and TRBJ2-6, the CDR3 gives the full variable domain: SAVISQKPSRDICQRGTSLTIQCQVDSQVTMMFWYRQQPGQSLTLIATANQGSEATYESGFVIDKFPISRPNLTFSTLTVSNMSPEDSSIYLCSVAGGPTGSNVLTFGAGSRLTVL.

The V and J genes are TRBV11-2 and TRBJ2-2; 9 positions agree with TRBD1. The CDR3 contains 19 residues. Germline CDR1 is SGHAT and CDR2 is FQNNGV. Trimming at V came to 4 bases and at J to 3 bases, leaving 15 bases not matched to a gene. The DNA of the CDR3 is TGTGCCAGCAGCTCCCCTAGGGGAACAGGGGGCAGAGACACCGGGGAGCTGTTTTTT. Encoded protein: CASSSPRGTGGRDTGELFF.

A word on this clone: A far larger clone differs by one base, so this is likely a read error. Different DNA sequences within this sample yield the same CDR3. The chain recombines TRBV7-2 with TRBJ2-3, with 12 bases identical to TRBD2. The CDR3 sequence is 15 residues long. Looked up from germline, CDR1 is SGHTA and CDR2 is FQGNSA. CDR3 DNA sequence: TGTGCCAGCAGCCAGACTAGCGGGAGCACGGATACGCAGTATTTT. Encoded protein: CASSQTSGSTDTQYF.

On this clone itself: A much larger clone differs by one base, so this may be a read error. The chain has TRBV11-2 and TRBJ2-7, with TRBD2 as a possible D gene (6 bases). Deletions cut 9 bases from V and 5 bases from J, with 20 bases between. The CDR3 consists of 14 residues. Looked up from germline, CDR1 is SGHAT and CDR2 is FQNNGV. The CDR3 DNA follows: TGTGCCAGTAGATTGGCGGGGAATGTGGACGAGCAGTACTTC. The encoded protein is CASRLAGNVDEQYF.

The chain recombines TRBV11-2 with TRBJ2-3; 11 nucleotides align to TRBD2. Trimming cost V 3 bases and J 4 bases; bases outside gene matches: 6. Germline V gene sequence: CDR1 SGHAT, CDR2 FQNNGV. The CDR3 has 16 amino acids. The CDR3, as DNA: TGTGCCAGCAGCTTCCCCACTAGCGGGAGTTCAGATACGCAGTATTTT. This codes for CASSFPTSGSSDTQYF.

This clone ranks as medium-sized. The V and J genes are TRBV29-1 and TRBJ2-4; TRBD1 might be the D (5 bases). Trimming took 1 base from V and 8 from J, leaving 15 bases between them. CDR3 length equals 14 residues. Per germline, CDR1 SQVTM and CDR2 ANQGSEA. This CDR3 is CSVEVQEGRDIQYF. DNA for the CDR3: TGCAGCGTTGAAGTACAGGAAGGAAGGGACATTCAGTACTTC. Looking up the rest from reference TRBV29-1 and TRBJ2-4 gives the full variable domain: SAVISQKPSRDICQRGTSLTIQCQVDSQVTMMFWYRQQPGQSLTLIATANQGSEATYESGFVIDKFPISRPNLTFSTLTVSNMSPEDSSIYLCSVEVQEGRDIQYFGAGTRLSVL.

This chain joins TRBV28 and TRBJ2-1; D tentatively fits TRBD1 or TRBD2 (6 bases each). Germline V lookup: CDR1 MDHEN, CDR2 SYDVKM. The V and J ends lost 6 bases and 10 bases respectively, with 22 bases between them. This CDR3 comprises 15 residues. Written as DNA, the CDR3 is TGTGCCAGCAGGAATTACAGGGAGGCCACTGGAGAGCAGTTCTTC. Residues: CASRNYREATGEQFF.

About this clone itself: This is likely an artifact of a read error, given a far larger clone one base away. DNA of the CDR3: TGTGCCACCGACAGGAGGACCACGGGACAGGGCTACGAGCAGTACTTC. It translates to CATDRRTTGQGYEQYF. This chain links TRBV11-3 with TRBJ2-7, with 9 bases that match TRBD1. This CDR3 has 16 amino acids. The germline CDR1 and CDR2 sequences are SGHNT and YENEEA. J lost 3 bases, V lost 10 bases, and 16 bases had no gene match. Combining the CDR3 with reference TRBV11-3 and TRBJ2-7 gives the whole variable domain EAGVVQSPRYKIIEKKQPVAFWCNPISGHNTLYWYLQNLGQGPELLIRYENEEAVDDSQLPKDRFSAERLKGVDSTLKIQPAELGDSAVYLCATDRRTTGQGYEQYFGPGTRLTVT.

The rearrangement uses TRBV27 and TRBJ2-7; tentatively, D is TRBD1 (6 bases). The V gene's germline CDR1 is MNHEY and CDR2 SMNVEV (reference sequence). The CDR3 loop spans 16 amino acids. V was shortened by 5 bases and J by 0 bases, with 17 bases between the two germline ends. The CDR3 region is CASSTPQGLPSYEQYF. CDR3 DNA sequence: TGTGCCAGCAGTACACCTCAGGGGCTTCCCTCCTACGAGCAGTACTTC.

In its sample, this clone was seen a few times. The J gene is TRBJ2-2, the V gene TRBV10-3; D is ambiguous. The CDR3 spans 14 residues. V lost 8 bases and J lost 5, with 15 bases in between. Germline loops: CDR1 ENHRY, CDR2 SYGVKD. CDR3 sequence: CAIAPLLGTGELFF. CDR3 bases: TGTGCCATCGCCCCCCTCCTCGGTACCGGGGAGCTGTTTTTT.

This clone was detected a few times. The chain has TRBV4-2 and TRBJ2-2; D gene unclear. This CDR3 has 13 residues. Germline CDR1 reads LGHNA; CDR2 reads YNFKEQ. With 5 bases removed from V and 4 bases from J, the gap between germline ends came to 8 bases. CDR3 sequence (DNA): TGTGCCAGCAGCTTAGCCGGCACCGGGGAGCTGTTTTTT. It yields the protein CASSLAGTGELFF.

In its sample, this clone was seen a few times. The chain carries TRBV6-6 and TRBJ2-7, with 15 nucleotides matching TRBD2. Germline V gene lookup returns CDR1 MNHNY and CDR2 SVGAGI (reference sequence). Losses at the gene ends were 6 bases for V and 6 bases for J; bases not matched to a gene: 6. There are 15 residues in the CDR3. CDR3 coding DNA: TGTGCCAGCAGGCGGACTAGCGGGAGGGCTTCCGAGCAGTACTTC. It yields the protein CASRRTSGRASEQYF.

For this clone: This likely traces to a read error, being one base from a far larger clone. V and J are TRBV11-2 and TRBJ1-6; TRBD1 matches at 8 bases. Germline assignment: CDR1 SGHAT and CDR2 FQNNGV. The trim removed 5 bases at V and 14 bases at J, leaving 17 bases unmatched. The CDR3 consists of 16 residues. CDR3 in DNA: TGTGCCAGCAGCCAGACGACAGGGGAGGTCCAATTCACCCTCCACTTT. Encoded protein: CASSQTTGEVQFTLHF.

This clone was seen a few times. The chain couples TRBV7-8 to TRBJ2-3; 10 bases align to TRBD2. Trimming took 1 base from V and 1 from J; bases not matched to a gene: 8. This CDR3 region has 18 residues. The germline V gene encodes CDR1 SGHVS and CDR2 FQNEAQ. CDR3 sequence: CASSLVIAGGLGTDTQYF. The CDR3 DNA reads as TGTGCCAGCAGCTTAGTCATAGCGGGAGGACTTGGCACAGATACGCAGTATTTT.

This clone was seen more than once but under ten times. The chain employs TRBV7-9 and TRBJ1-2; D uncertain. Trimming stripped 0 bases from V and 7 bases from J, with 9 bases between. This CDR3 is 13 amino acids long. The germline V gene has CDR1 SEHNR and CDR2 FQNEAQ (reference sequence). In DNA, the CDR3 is TGTGCCAGCAGCTTAGCTGCGAGGTTTGGCTACACCTTC. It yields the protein CASSLAARFGYTF.

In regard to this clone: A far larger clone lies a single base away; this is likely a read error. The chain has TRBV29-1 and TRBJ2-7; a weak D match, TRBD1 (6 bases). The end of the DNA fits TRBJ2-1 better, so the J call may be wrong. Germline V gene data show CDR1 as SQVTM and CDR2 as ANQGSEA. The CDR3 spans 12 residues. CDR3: CSVGQGPYEQFF. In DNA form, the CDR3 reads TGCAGCGTAGGCCAGGGGCCCTACGAGCAGTTCTTC.

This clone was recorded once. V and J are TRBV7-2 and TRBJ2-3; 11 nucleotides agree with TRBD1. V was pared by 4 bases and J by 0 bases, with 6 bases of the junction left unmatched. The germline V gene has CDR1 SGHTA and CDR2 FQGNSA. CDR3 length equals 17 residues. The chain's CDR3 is CASSYGQGAASTDTQYF. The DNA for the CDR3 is TGTGCCAGCAGCTACGGACAGGGGGCGGCTAGCACAGATACGCAGTATTTT.

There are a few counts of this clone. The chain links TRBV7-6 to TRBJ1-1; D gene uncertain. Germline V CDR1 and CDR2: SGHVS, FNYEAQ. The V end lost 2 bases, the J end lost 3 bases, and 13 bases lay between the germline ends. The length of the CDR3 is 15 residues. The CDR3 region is CASSLILLGDTEAFF. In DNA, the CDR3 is TGTGCCAGCAGCTTAATCCTCCTCGGGGACACTGAAGCTTTCTTT.